The sample holds a few counts of the clone carrying this T cell receptor (beta chain). Its antigen is not identified. This sample was taken from a study of cytotoxic CD8 clonotypes in ibrutinib-treated CLL. Study conclusions and caveats: Clonotypes that were public were uncommon, and they contracted or stayed stable on treatment.

Only in-frame clones appear in the TCRdb table, and some are missing; sequencing was by immunoSEQ multiplex PCR. The sample yields 300,000 to 400,000 clones, around 66% seen once. Germline CDR1 is MNHEY and CDR2 is SVGAGI. The V and J ends lost 7 bases and 9 bases, in that order; junction bases with no gene match: 3. CDR3 size: 12 residues. This TCR was recovered from a human donor with chronic lymphocytic leukemia. The sequences come from PBMCs, collected after 36 months of ibrutinib treatment. The chain links TRBV6-5 to TRBJ1-2, with 12 bases lining up with TRBD1. CDR3 in amino acids: CASKGTGGRYTF. CDR3 bases: TGTGCCAGCAAGGGGACAGGGGGCCGCTACACCTTC.